The clone carrying this T cell receptor beta chain was counted between two and nine times. UMIs were added to TCR cDNA along with a universal primer site when it was made by 5'RACE template switching. TCRdb fed the 5' RACE reads into MiXCR, producing one record per CDR3 protein. The sample contains some 340,000 distinct CDR3 sequences, around 11% of which appear only once. This CDR3 is built from 16 residues. Per germline, CDR1 ENHRY and CDR2 SYGVKD. V trimming: 3 bases; J trimming: 1 base; junction bases outside the gene matches: 7. This sample was taken from a study of T cells after yellow fever vaccination.

Here the sequenced sample was CD4+ T cells sorted from PBMCs, taken 45 days after the yellow fever booster vaccination. The chain joins TRBV10-3 to TRBJ2-5, with 8 bases matching TRBD2. The sequence derives from a man between 18 and 35 years old who received the YFV17D yellow fever vaccine. CDR3 protein: CAISESFGGGQETQYF. The CDR3 nucleotides read TGTGCCATCAGTGAATCGTTCGGGGGGGGCCAAGAGACCCAGTACTTC.